The T cell receptor (beta chain) under discussion was sequenced for a study of Ad26.COV2.S vaccination and SARS-CoV-2 variants. Across the whole study: Doses of Ad26.COV2.S were injected into muscle once or twice, 56 days apart. Study outcomes and limitations: Individuals receiving vaccine had higher spike-specific TCR breadth than placebo recipients did.

With regard to this clone: The antigen is not known.

Trimming pared 7 bases from V and 0 bases from J, leaving 12 bases between. CDR1 KGHSH and CDR2 LQKENI come from the germline V gene. The CDR3 has 14 amino acids. TCRdb keeps only in-frame clones here, not all; method: immunoSEQ multiplex PCR. The table includes roughly 350,000 clones, 88% detected once. Sample treatment: around 19 received Ad26.COV2.S at low or high dose, single or two shots; a few received placebo; per-sample allocation not given. Sample collection was performed on day 63 after the first vaccine or placebo injection. Within Boston, the person who donated was an adult of 18-55 years.

Here the sequenced sample was peripheral blood, taken in a trial of Ad26.COV2.S vaccine versus placebo. The chain employs TRBV18 and TRBJ1-2; D might be TRBD1 (5 bases). The TCR originated in a person aged 18 to 59 who received the Ad26.COV2.S COVID-19 vaccine or a placebo. The CDR3 region is CASYQRGSNYGYTF. The CDR3 nucleotides are TGTGCCAGCTACCAACGGGGGTCTAACTATGGCTACACCTTC.